The 23 T cell receptor beta chains given below trace back to one sample, sequenced in a study of response to subunit inactivated influenza vaccine. TCRdb called the RT-PCR reads again in MiXCR, with one record for every CDR3 protein. The sample includes hundreds of thousands of distinct CDR3 sequences, 13% to 15% of them seen just once. Specimen: PBMCs from blood, collected 14 days before vaccination. The receptors shown here come from a man between 45 and 60 years old who received an inactivated influenza vaccine.

The chain uses TRBV7-2 and TRBJ1-6; D is perhaps TRBD1 (6 bases). V dropped 2 bases and J dropped 7 bases, with 9 bases sitting between them. The CDR3 extends over 14 amino acids. Germline CDR1 reads SGHTA; CDR2 reads FQGNSA. CDR3 DNA sequence: TGTGCCAGCAGCTTAAACAGGGCAAATTCACCCCTCCACTTT. It translates to CASSLNRANSPLHF.

This clonotype was seen a few times. J is TRBJ2-3 and V is TRBV12-3 or TRBV12-4; 9 bases align to TRBD2. After removal of 5 bases from V and 2 bases from J, the junction contained 11 bases not matched to a gene. CDR3 length: 17 residues. CDR3: CASSPRTSEFLTDTQYF. The CDR3 DNA follows: TGTGCCAGCAGTCCCCGGACTAGCGAGTTCCTCACAGATACGCAGTATTTT.

This clonotype was counted a few times. The chain employs TRBV3-1 and TRBJ2-2; D perhaps matches TRBD2 (6 bases). Germline CDR1 and CDR2: LGHDT and YNNKEL (reference sequence). The CDR3 covers 13 residues. V was shortened by 2 bases and J by 6 bases, with 7 bases between the two germline ends. DNA of the CDR3: TGTGCCAGCAGCCAAATAGCGGCCGGGGAGCTGTTTTTT. Encoded protein: CASSQIAAGELFF.

This clonotype was counted at least ten times. The V and J genes are TRBV5-5 and TRBJ2-7, with D tentatively TRBD1 or TRBD2 (5 bases each). V lost 5 bases and J 1 base, leaving 13 bases between the germline ends. This CDR3 spans 14 amino acids. CDR1 SGHKS and CDR2 YYEKEE come from the germline V gene (reference sequence). The CDR3 DNA sequence: TGTGCCAGCAGACTAGGGGACCGTTCCTACGAGCAGTACTTC. Its translation: CASRLGDRSYEQYF.

This clonotype has just a few counts. The chain carries TRBV7-9 and TRBJ1-2, with 8 bases lining up with TRBD1. V trimming: 7 bases; J trimming: 7 bases; junction bases outside the gene matches: 14. Per the germline V gene, CDR1 is SEHNR and CDR2 is FQNEAQ (reference sequence). The CDR3 runs 15 residues. In nucleotides, the CDR3 is TGTGCCAGCACCCCGGCTGGTGCAGGGGGCCTTGGCTACACCTTC. Residues: CASTPAGAGGLGYTF.

In its sample, this clonotype was seen a few times. This chain connects TRBV27 to TRBJ2-7; 10 nucleotides match TRBD1. The CDR3 has 15 residues. Germline trimming cut 0 bases from V and 6 bases from J; bases unmatched to any gene: 5. CDR1 and CDR2 (germline): MNHEY, SMNVEV (reference sequence). CDR3 nucleotide sequence: TGTGCCAGCAGTTTATCTGACAGGGGGCTCTCCGAGCAGTACTTC. Encoded protein: CASSLSDRGLSEQYF.

This clonotype was counted many times. The rearrangement links TRBV7-2 to TRBJ2-7; TRBD2 is a possible D gene (6 bases). The CDR3 is 14 residues long. V gave up 0 bases and J gave up 5 bases, with 11 bases separating them. CDR1 and CDR2 (germline): SGHTA, FQGNSA. The chain's CDR3 is CASSLARAGHEQYF. The CDR3, as DNA: TGTGCCAGCAGCTTAGCCAGGGCGGGACACGAGCAGTACTTC.

V gene TRBV5-1 combines with J gene TRBJ2-5; possible D gene TRBD2, 6 bases. The ends were cut back, 1 base at V and 2 bases at J, with 12 bases in the middle. Germline CDR1 is SGHRS and CDR2 is YFSETQ. The CDR3 covers 15 residues. The CDR3 here is CASSLSLALQETQYF. CDR3 DNA sequence: TGCGCCAGCAGCTTGTCCCTAGCGTTGCAAGAGACCCAGTACTTC.

The chain links TRBV5-6 to TRBJ2-7; 7 bases map to TRBD1. V gave up 6 bases and J gave up 0 bases; unmatched junction bases: 12. CDR1 and CDR2 from the germline V gene are SGHDT and YYEEEE. The CDR3 covers 16 residues. CDR3 nucleotides: TGTGCCAGCATCTTACTGGGACAGACGGACTCCTACGAGCAGTACTTC. This codes for CASILLGQTDSYEQYF.

This chain joins TRBV5-1 and TRBJ2-7, with a possible D match to TRBD1 (5 bases). Germline CDR1 reads SGHRS; CDR2 reads YFSETQ. This CDR3 is 16 amino acids long. V shed 0 bases and J shed 0 bases, with 13 bases lying between them. The CDR3: CASSLALEQDSYEQYF. Here the CDR3 DNA reads TGCGCCAGCAGCTTGGCCCTGGAACAGGACTCCTACGAGCAGTACTTC.

In this sample, this clonotype turned up a few times. This chain connects TRBV5-1 to TRBJ1-5; D gene ambiguous. Germline V gene sequence: CDR1 SGHRS, CDR2 YFSETQ. V was cut by 3 bases and J by 4 bases, with 11 bases left in between. The CDR3 is 14 residues long. The CDR3 loop is CASSSGGPNQPQHF. DNA of the CDR3: TGCGCCAGCAGCTCCGGAGGGCCTAATCAGCCCCAGCATTTT. The whole variable domain, filled in from reference TRBV5-1 and TRBJ1-5, reads KAGVTQTPRYLIKTRGQQVTLSCSPISGHRSVSWYQQTPGQGLQFLFEYFSETQRNKGNFPGRFSGRQFSNSRSEMNVSTLELGDSALYLCASSSGGPNQPQHFGDGTRLSIL.

This clonotype was seen a few times. The chain couples TRBV7-2 to TRBJ1-3, with D uncertain. The CDR3 runs 13 residues. Deletions cut 2 bases from V and 4 bases from J, with 6 bases between. Per the germline V gene, CDR1 is SGHTA and CDR2 is FQGNSA. CDR3 protein: CASSLFLGNTIYF. The CDR3 region has the DNA TGTGCCAGCAGCTTATTCTTGGGAAACACCATATATTTT.

This clonotype was seen only a few times. The chain uses TRBV20-1 and TRBJ1-4; TRBD1 agrees at 10 bases. In germline, CDR1 is DFQATT, CDR2 SNEGSKA (reference sequence). With V trimmed by 6 bases and J by 8 bases, 9 bases remained unmatched. The CDR3 sequence is 14 residues long. The CDR3 is CSAWDGTGDEKLFF. For the CDR3, the DNA is TGCAGTGCCTGGGACGGGACAGGGGACGAAAAACTGTTTTTT.

The V and J genes are TRBV10-3 and TRBJ2-7; 7 positions agree with TRBD1. The CDR3 contains 14 residues. Trimming at V came to 6 bases and at J to 2 bases, leaving 7 bases not matched to a gene. Germline assignment: CDR1 ENHRY and CDR2 SYGVKD. The CDR3 loop reads CAISVGQLAYEQYF. CDR3 bases: TGTGCCATCAGCGTGGGACAGCTAGCCTACGAGCAGTACTTC.

This chain uses TRBV18 with TRBJ1-5; D gene unclear. Germline CDR1 is KGHSH and CDR2 is LQKENI. This CDR3 spans 14 amino acids. V lost 3 bases and J 0 bases, leaving 6 bases between the germline ends. The CDR3 here is CASSPWGSNQPQHF. The DNA of the CDR3 is TGTGCCAGCTCACCTTGGGGTAGCAATCAGCCCCAGCATTTT.

This clonotype has only a few counts. The chain uses TRBV12-3 or TRBV12-4 and TRBJ2-2; TRBD2 matches at 7 bases. The CDR3 length is 18 residues. Trimming at V came to 8 bases and at J to 0 bases, leaving 15 bases not matched to a gene. The CDR3 DNA sequence: TGTGCCAGCGGGGGGGGACCGTCAAGGGGCCCGAACACCGGGGAGCTGTTTTTT. Amino acid sequence: CASGGGPSRGPNTGELFF.

The chain joins TRBV5-1 to TRBJ1-6; no reliable D call. Trimming stripped 0 bases from V and 10 bases from J, with 11 bases between. CDR3 length: 14 amino acids. CDR1 and CDR2 (germline): SGHRS, YFSETQ. The CDR3 DNA follows: TGCGCCAGCAGCTTGGACGGTGCCGGGTCACCCCTCCACTTT. This encodes CASSLDGAGSPLHF.

The chain is built from TRBV12-3 or TRBV12-4 and TRBJ2-5, with 8 bases identical to TRBD2. CDR3 length: 19 residues. J lost 4 bases, V lost 7 bases, and 23 bases had no gene match. The CDR3 reads CASTSGRGAPRKSPETQYF. In DNA, the CDR3 is TGTGCCAGCACTTCGGGGCGGGGGGCTCCTAGGAAATCCCCAGAGACCCAGTACTTC.

This clonotype has only a few counts. This chain links TRBV5-1 with TRBJ2-7; 9 nucleotides match TRBD1. The CDR3 runs 14 residues. Germline CDR1 SGHRS, CDR2 YFSETQ. V trimming: 3 bases; J trimming: 6 bases; junction bases outside the gene matches: 7. The CDR3 bases are TGCGCCAGCAGCTCAACGGACAGGGGCGGCGAGCAGTACTTC. This encodes CASSSTDRGGEQYF.

This clonotype was seen more than once but under ten times. The chain recombines TRBV20-1 with TRBJ2-1, with TRBD2 matching over 12 bases. J lost 6 bases, V lost 5 bases, and 8 bases had no gene match. This CDR3 has 15 amino acids. The germline V gene encodes CDR1 DFQATT and CDR2 SNEGSKA (reference sequence). CDR3: CSAFQTSGRRNEQFF. The CDR3, as DNA: TGCAGTGCTTTCCAGACTAGCGGGAGACGCAATGAGCAGTTCTTC.

There are a few counts of this clonotype. Sequence at one end of the junction differs from germline and may be a read error. The rearrangement uses TRBV27 and TRBJ2-1; 13 bases fit TRBD2. The CDR3 length is 15 residues. Germline V gene data show CDR1 as MNHEY and CDR2 as SMNVEV (reference sequence). CDR3 residues: CASSSGTSGNNGQFF. CDR3 in DNA: TGTGCCAGCAGTTCCGGGACTAGCGGGAACAATGGGCAGTTCTTC.

This clonotype has more than one count but fewer than ten. The chain carries TRBV15 and TRBJ2-4; D is perhaps TRBD2 (5 bases). The CDR3 extends over 14 amino acids. V dropped 3 bases and J dropped 2 bases, with 8 bases sitting between them. CDR1 is LNHNV, CDR2 YYDKDF, per germline (reference sequence). CDR3 loop: CATSRGDPKNIQYF. The DNA of the CDR3 is TGTGCCACCAGCAGGGGAGATCCCAAAAACATTCAGTACTTC.

This clonotype was seen many times. The chain employs TRBV3-1 and TRBJ2-2; D remains unclear. Trimming took off 3 bases at V and 7 bases at J, with 6 bases between the two ends. The CDR3 is 12 residues long. Germline V gives CDR1 LGHDT, CDR2 YNNKEL (reference sequence). CDR3 sequence reads: CASSQPNGELFF. CDR3 in DNA: TGTGCCAGCAGCCAGCCAAACGGGGAGCTGTTTTTT.